These 17 T cell receptor beta chains were sequenced from one sample in a study of OX40 agonist ivuxolimab in advanced cancers. Only in-frame clones appear in the TCRdb table, and some are missing; sequencing was by immunoSEQ multiplex PCR. The top ten clones hold over 0.25% of a sample with about 80,000 clones, over 75% of them seen once. Source: CD4+ or CD8+ T cells sorted from blood, taken in a trial of the OX40 agonist ivuxolimab. Receptor source: an adult with an advanced solid tumor such as melanoma, head and neck, liver or kidney cancer.

The rearrangement links TRBV2 to TRBJ2-1; 8 positions match TRBD1. V lost 5 bases and J lost 6; bases outside the gene matches: 0. This CDR3 comprises 12 residues. Germline CDR1 SNHLY, CDR2 FYNNEI. The CDR3 coding sequence is TGTGCCAGCAGTACAGGGGGCAATGAGCAGTTCTTC. This gives the protein CASSTGGNEQFF.

The chain couples TRBV20-1 to TRBJ1-1; D remains unclear. Germline values: CDR1 DFQATT, CDR2 SNEGSKA (reference sequence). This CDR3 contains 10 residues. Trimming removed 5 bases from V and 4 bases from J, with 5 bases in between. The CDR3 loop reads CSAYTTEAFF. CDR3 DNA: TGCAGTGCTTATACCACTGAAGCTTTCTTT.

The count of this clone is one. V is TRBV6-1 and J is TRBJ2-5; D is unclear. Trimming removed 6 bases from V and 3 bases from J, with 5 bases in between. The CDR3 totals 11 residues. The germline V gene has CDR1 MNHNS and CDR2 SASEGT. For the CDR3, the DNA is TGTGCCAGCAGGAGAGAAGAGACCCAGTACTTC. Translating gives CASRREETQYF.

The CDR3 reads CASSLFGGGVGTDTQYF. The CDR3 region has the DNA TGTGCCAGCAGCTTATTCGGAGGTGGAGTGGGCACAGATACGCAGTATTTT. The chain carries TRBV11-2 and TRBJ2-3; weak D call: TRBD2 (5 bases). CDR3 length: 17 residues. Germline V gene lookup returns CDR1 SGHAT and CDR2 FQNNGV. Trimming left V 2 bases short and J 1 base short, with 16 bases between.

J is TRBJ2-5 and V is TRBV28; D remains ambiguous. This CDR3 has 11 residues. V gave up 4 bases and J gave up 4 bases, with 4 bases separating them. CDR1 and CDR2 (germline): MDHEN, SYDVKM. CDR3 sequence: CASSSRETQYF. The CDR3, as DNA: TGTGCCAGCAGTTCCCGAGAGACCCAGTACTTC.

The V and J genes are TRBV21-1 and TRBJ2-4. TRBV21-1 is a pseudogene. The CDR3 spans 16 residues. The CDR3 DNA reads as TGTGCCAGCAGCAATTTTGGGGGTTCAGCCAAAAACATTCAGTACTTC. This gives the protein CASSNFGGSAKNIQYF.

The rearrangement joins TRBV28 to TRBJ1-1; D remains ambiguous. The V end lost 5 bases, the J end lost 8 bases, and 15 bases lay between the germline ends. The CDR3 is made up of 13 amino acids. Per germline, CDR1 MDHEN and CDR2 SYDVKM. The CDR3 spells CASSQRAGREAFF. For the CDR3, the DNA is TGTGCCAGCAGTCAACGAGCTGGGCGGGAAGCTTTCTTT.

The chain has TRBV6-5 and TRBJ2-3, with unresolved D. Trimming took 5 bases from V and 4 from J, leaving 10 bases between them. CDR1 and CDR2 (germline): MNHEY, SVGAGI. The CDR3 is made up of 13 amino acids. In DNA, the CDR3 is TGTGCCAGCAGTGCATCAATTCCAGATACGCAGTATTTT. Its translation is CASSASIPDTQYF.

The chain couples TRBV29-1 to TRBJ1-1, with 9 bases that match TRBD1. V was clipped by 1 base and J by 4 bases; unmatched bases: 4. This CDR3 has 14 amino acids. Germline V lookup: CDR1 SQVTM, CDR2 ANQGSEA. CDR3 sequence: CSVEVKTGGTEAFF. For the CDR3, the DNA is TGCAGCGTTGAAGTCAAGACAGGGGGCACTGAAGCTTTCTTT.

The chain has TRBV4-3 and TRBJ2-1; D is uncertain. The CDR3 loop spans 13 amino acids. Trimming stripped 0 bases from V and 4 bases from J, with 4 bases between. Looked up from germline, CDR1 is LGHNA and CDR2 is YSLEER. The CDR3 protein is CASSQETYNEQFF. CDR3 DNA sequence: TGCGCCAGCAGCCAAGAGACTTACAATGAGCAGTTCTTC.

The V call is TRBV9, the J call TRBJ2-3, with no clear D. The CDR3 runs to 16 residues. Trimming pared 3 bases from V and 3 bases from J, leaving 17 bases between. Germline V gene sequence: CDR1 SGDLS, CDR2 YYNGEE. The CDR3 reads CASSARAYQDTDTQYF. DNA for the CDR3: TGTGCCAGCAGCGCCCGGGCCTACCAAGATACAGATACGCAGTATTTT.

The CDR3 sequence: CASSNRAGANVLTF. The CDR3 nucleotides are TGTGCCAGCAGCAACAGGGCTGGGGCCAACGTCCTGACTTTC. The rearrangement joins TRBV9 to TRBJ2-6; a possible D gene is TRBD1 (6 bases). Trimming took off 4 bases at V and 2 bases at J, with 7 bases between the two ends. The CDR3 consists of 14 residues. The germline V gene encodes CDR1 SGDLS and CDR2 YYNGEE.

The V and J genes are TRBV5-1 and TRBJ2-7; 8 bases are a match to TRBD1. Germline assignment: CDR1 SGHRS and CDR2 YFSETQ. CDR3 size: 14 residues. V trimming: 3 bases; J trimming: 3 bases; junction bases outside the gene matches: 5. DNA of the CDR3: TGCGCCAGCAGCTCCGGGACAGGTCTCTACGAGCAGTACTTC. Translation gives CASSSGTGLYEQYF.

The gene calls are TRBV2 and TRBJ1-5; no definite D call. CDR1 is SNHLY, CDR2 FYNNEI, per germline. This CDR3 contains 13 residues. Trimming removed 6 bases at V and 6 bases at J, with 12 bases between. This CDR3 is CASRETTSQPQHF. Written as DNA, the CDR3 is TGTGCCAGCAGGGAAACGACTTCTCAGCCCCAGCATTTT.

This clone is a singleton in its sample. CDR3 in amino acids: CASSPLSGGSYNEQFF. Here the CDR3 DNA reads TGTGCCAGCTCACCACTTAGCGGAGGCTCCTACAATGAGCAGTTCTTC. The chain has TRBV18 and TRBJ2-1; D may be TRBD2 (6 bases). The CDR3 runs to 16 residues. Trimming took 1 base from V and 0 from J, leaving 10 bases between them. CDR1 KGHSH and CDR2 LQKENI come from the germline V gene.

This chain uses TRBV6-6 with TRBJ1-3; D is perhaps TRBD1 (6 bases). Germline V lookup: CDR1 MNHNY, CDR2 SVGAGI (reference sequence). The CDR3 consists of 15 residues. V lost 6 bases and J lost 0, with 12 bases in between. DNA for the CDR3: TGTGCCAGCAGAAGACAGGAAACCTCTGGAAACACCATATATTTT. This sequence encodes CASRRQETSGNTIYF.

The chain uses TRBV6-5 and TRBJ1-6; D gene unclear. Germline assignment: CDR1 MNHEY and CDR2 SVGAGI. This CDR3 region has 15 residues. V lost 7 bases, J lost 0 bases, and 10 bases lay in between. The CDR3 bases are TGTGCCAGCACCGACCGGAGCTCCTATAATTCACCCCTCCACTTT. Its protein is CASTDRSSYNSPLHF.